The rows below give T cell receptor beta chains drawn from one sample of a study of CD8 T cells in ankylosing spondylitis. Using its own MiXCR run on the 5' RACE reads, TCRdb lists one record per CDR3 protein. The sample yields under 300,000 distinct CDR3 sequences, 15% to 20% seen once. The specimen sequenced was blood, either unsorted or a sorted T cell fraction (not recorded which). The receptors shown here come from a male donor with ankylosing spondylitis or in good health (not recorded which). The CDR3 runs from the conserved cysteine through the conserved F or W. A D gene is named only where the DNA matches it firmly. Not every row has a clone size; where given, it reads once, few, many or a size class.

clone size,D gene,V gene,J gene,CDR3 DNA,CDR3 protein
.,TRBD2,TRBV6-1,TRBJ2-1,TGTGCCAGTCTCGGGGGGTTGGCCTACAATGAGCAGTTCTTC,CASLGGLAYNEQFF
few,.,TRBV5-1,TRBJ2-7,TGCGCCAGCAGCGCCACAACAGGTTTCCACGAGCAGTACTTC,CASSATTGFHEQYF
.,.,TRBV3-1,TRBJ1-3,TGTGCCAGCAGCCAAGATTCACCATACTCTGGAAACACCATATATTTT,CASSQDSPYSGNTIYF
.,.,TRBV6-4,TRBJ2-3,TGTGCCAGCAGTCCGGGCCCCGAGGCAGATACGCAGTATTTT,CASSPGPEADTQYF
.,.,TRBV7-2,TRBJ1-6,TGTGCCAGCAGCTTATTATGGACAAACGATAATTCACCCCTCCACTTT,CASSLLWTNDNSPLHF
.,TRBD2,TRBV4-2,TRBJ2-7,TGTGCCAGCAGCCAGAGTCAACTAGCGGGAAACGAAAACGAGCAGTACTTC,CASSQSQLAGNENEQYF
few,TRBD2,TRBV9,TRBJ2-3,TGTGCCAGCAGCGTAGCGGGAGGGCCATCAGATACGCAGTATTTT,CASSVAGGPSDTQYF
.,TRBD1,TRBV6-6,TRBJ2-1,TGTGCCAGCAGTTTTGGACAGGGCGGTGAGCAGTTCTTC,CASSFGQGGEQFF
.,TRBD1,TRBV20-1,TRBJ1-6,TGCAGTGCTAGAGGTCCAAGGACAGGGGTTAATTCACCCCTCCACTTT,CSARGPRTGVNSPLHF
few,.,TRBV20-1,TRBJ2-7,TGCAGCCCCCAGGGAATTCTCCTCTACGAGCAGTACTTC,CSPQGILLYEQYF
.,TRBD2,TRBV20-1,TRBJ2-1,TGCAGTGCTAGAGATACAGGGACTAGCCACAATGAGCAGTTCTTC,CSARDTGTSHNEQFF
.,TRBD1,TRBV29-1,TRBJ1-2,TGCAGCGTTCTACAGGGGGCAGGTGGCTACACCTTC,CSVLQGAGGYTF
.,.,TRBV3-1,TRBJ2-3,TGTGCCAGCAGCCAAGAACCGGATAGCACAGATACGCAGTATTTT,CASSQEPDSTDTQYF
few,TRBD1,TRBV7-9,TRBJ2-7,TGTGCCAGCAGCTTAGTGGGACAGGGAGTCGAGCAGTACTTC,CASSLVGQGVEQYF
few,TRBD2,TRBV29-1,TRBJ2-1,TGCAGCGTGGCTAGCGGGAGGATCGATGAGCAGTTCTTC,CSVASGRIDEQFF
few,TRBD2,TRBV7-2,TRBJ2-7,TGTGCCAGCAGCTTTGGGACTATGAGCTCCTACGAGCAGTACTTC,CASSFGTMSSYEQYF
.,TRBD1,TRBV29-1,TRBJ1-1,TGCAGCGTGAAAGGACAGGAGATTGAAGCTTTCTTT,CSVKGQEIEAFF
.,TRBD2,TRBV7-2,TRBJ2-5,TGTGCCAGCAGCCTGGGACTAGCCCCGGAGACCCAGTACTTC,CASSLGLAPETQYF
.,TRBD1,TRBV11-1,TRBJ2-5,TGTGCCAGCAGCCTCGGACAGGGGGACAGGGAGACCCAGTACTTC,CASSLGQGDRETQYF
many,TRBD2,TRBV29-1,TRBJ2-7,TGCAGCGTTGGAAGCGGGAGCTCCTACGAGCAGTACTTC,CSVGSGSSYEQYF
many,.,TRBV20-1,TRBJ2-3,TGCAGTGCTAGAGATCGACCAGTGTCTAGCACAGATACGCAGTATTTT,CSARDRPVSSTDTQYF
few,TRBD1,TRBV7-4,TRBJ1-5,TGTGCCAGCAGCACGGTATCCGGGACAGGGAATCAGCCCCAGCATTTT,CASSTVSGTGNQPQHF
.,TRBD1,TRBV11-2,TRBJ2-5,TGTGCCAGCAGCTCCCCAGGACAGGGGTGGGAGACCCAGTACTTC,CASSSPGQGWETQYF
.,.,TRBV11-2,TRBJ1-1,TGTGCCAGCAGCTTAGCCCCCGGACAGAACACTGAAGCTTTCTTT,CASSLAPGQNTEAFF
.,.,TRBV14,TRBJ2-7,TGTGCCAGCAGCCAAGAGGGAACGGCCCTCTCCTACGAGCAGTACTTC,CASSQEGTALSYEQYF
many,.,TRBV7-9,TRBJ2-7,TGTGCCAGCTACGATCAGGAGGAGCAGTACTTC,CASYDQEEQYF
few,TRBD2,TRBV9,TRBJ2-3,TGTGCCAGCAGCCGACCGCGGGAGGGGGGCACAGATACGCAGTATTTT,CASSRPREGGTDTQYF
.,TRBD1,TRBV12-3/TRBV12-4,TRBJ2-5,TGTGCCAGCGGACAGGGGGCGAGGGAGACCCAGTACTTC,CASGQGARETQYF
many,.,TRBV5-6,TRBJ2-5,TGTGCCAGCAGCTTGGTCACAGGCCAAGAGACCCAGTACTTC,CASSLVTGQETQYF
.,TRBD2,TRBV3-1,TRBJ2-3,TGTGCCAGCAGCCCTAGTTATCTACTAGCGGGAGGAGTAGATACGCAGTATTTT,CASSPSYLLAGGVDTQYF
once,TRBD1,TRBV6-1,TRBJ2-7,TGTGCCAGCAGGGACAGGGGGCGATACGAGCAGTACTTC,CASRDRGRYEQYF
.,.,TRBV6-5,TRBJ2-3,TGTGCCAGCAGTTATTCGTCTGGCGGGCCCCAGTATTTT,CASSYSSGGPQYF
.,TRBD1,TRBV6-2/TRBV6-3,TRBJ1-5,TGTGCCAGCAGTCCCACAGGGGATAACAATCAGCCCCAGCATTTT,CASSPTGDNNQPQHF
.,TRBD1,TRBV6-5,TRBJ2-1,TGTGCCAGCAGTTACTCGACAGGGGGAGGTTACAATGAGCAGTTCTTC,CASSYSTGGGYNEQFF
few,.,TRBV4-1,TRBJ1-1,TGCGCCAGCAGCCAAGGTCTAGGTGAAGCTTTCTTT,CASSQGLGEAFF
.,.,TRBV5-1,TRBJ2-7,TGCGCCAGCAGCACAACTCCTTCCTACGAGCAGTACTTC,CASSTTPSYEQYF
many,.,TRBV5-1,TRBJ2-7,TGCGCCAGCAGCTTGGGTCAGGGAATCGAGCAGTACTTC,CASSLGQGIEQYF
.,.,TRBV29-1,TRBJ1-4,TGCAGCGTTGAAGATCAGACAGAGGAAAAACTGTTTTTT,CSVEDQTEEKLFF
.,TRBD2,TRBV28,TRBJ2-1,TGTGCCAGCAGTTCACGGGAGCGCCTAGCGGGAGTTTACAATGAGCAGTTCTTC,CASSSRERLAGVYNEQFF
few,.,TRBV12-3/TRBV12-4,TRBJ2-3,TGTGCCAGCCGAGGGACGGGCTCGGGCACAGATACGCAGTATTTT,CASRGTGSGTDTQYF
many,.,TRBV11-2,TRBJ1-1,TGTGCCAGCGGCGTGGGAACTGAAGCTTTCTTT,CASGVGTEAFF
.,TRBD2,TRBV19,TRBJ2-3,TGTGCCAGTAGTAACCTCGGGGCGGGAGTCGCAGATACGCAGAATTTT,CASSNLGAGVADTQNF
many,.,TRBV25-1,TRBJ2-5,TGTGCCAGCAGTGACAGGGGATGGGAGACCCAGTACTTC,CASSDRGWETQYF